This record concerns one TCR beta chain sequence. The data were taken from a study of cytotoxic CD8 clonotypes in ibrutinib-treated CLL. Clones were sequenced by immunoSEQ multiplex PCR, and TCRdb holds only the in-frame ones, with some missing. The table has roughly 150,000 clones, roughly 84% seen once. The TCR comes from a human donor with chronic lymphocytic leukemia. The sequenced sample was PBMCs, obtained at disease progression, from a patient treated with ibrutinib.

The CDR3 DNA reads as TGTGCCACCAGCAGAGATCGGGACCTCTACAATGAGCAGTTCTTC. It specifies CATSRDRDLYNEQFF. This chain links TRBV15 with TRBJ2-1; the D gene could be TRBD1 or TRBD2 (5 bases each). This CDR3 comprises 15 residues. Germline values: CDR1 LNHNV, CDR2 YYDKDF (reference sequence). V gave up 0 bases and J gave up 3 bases, with 9 bases separating them.